The 27 T cell receptor beta chains reported below all come from one sample, sequenced in a study of CD8 T cells in ankylosing spondylitis. TCRdb passed the 5' RACE reads through MiXCR, listing each CDR3 protein once. The table lists some 150,000 distinct CDR3 sequences, around 45% of them singletons. Sequencing was done on a sample of synovial fluid, either unsorted or a sorted T cell fraction (not recorded which). Receptors were obtained from a male donor with ankylosing spondylitis.

This clonotype has a handful of counts. This sequence joins TRBV12-3 or TRBV12-4 and TRBJ1-1; D gene ambiguous. Trimming pared 7 bases from V and 0 bases from J, leaving 12 bases between. CDR3 length: 14 residues. DNA for the CDR3: TGTGCCAGCACTCCCGGACGGGTGAACACTGAAGCTTTCTTT. Its protein is CASTPGRVNTEAFF.

V gene TRBV5-1 combines with J gene TRBJ2-7; D is perhaps TRBD2 (5 bases). V was clipped by 3 bases and J by 2 bases, with 18 bases between them. Germline lookup yields CDR1 SGHRS and CDR2 YFSETQ. CDR3 size: 16 residues. CDR3 sequence: CASSWLGERPAYEQYF. DNA for the CDR3: TGCGCCAGCAGCTGGCTCGGGGAGCGCCCGGCCTACGAGCAGTACTTC.

The rearrangement joins TRBV2 to TRBJ2-3; TRBD2 agrees at 7 bases. The CDR3 is made up of 15 amino acids. Germline CDR1 SNHLY, CDR2 FYNNEI. With 7 bases clipped from V and 6 bases from J, the junction kept 13 bases outside the gene matches. The CDR3 spells CASNLGGPTLDTQYF. CDR3 bases: TGTGCCAGCAATCTGGGAGGGCCGACTCTCGATACGCAGTATTTT.

This clonotype was seen repeatedly, ten times or more. The chain combines TRBV29-1 with TRBJ1-4; a possible D gene is TRBD1 (5 bases). CDR1 SQVTM and CDR2 ANQGSEA come from the germline V gene. V dropped 0 bases and J dropped 7 bases, with 15 bases sitting between them. This CDR3 is 15 amino acids long. CDR3 protein: CSVEEGGARGEKLFF. The CDR3 coding sequence is TGCAGCGTTGAAGAGGGCGGGGCGCGGGGTGAAAAACTGTTTTTT.

The chain carries TRBV6-2 or TRBV6-3 and TRBJ2-5, with D perhaps being TRBD1 or TRBD2 (5 bases each). The length of the CDR3 is 14 residues. The germline CDR1 and CDR2 sequences are MNHEY and SVGEGT. The ends were cut back, 6 bases at V and 3 bases at J, with 14 bases in the middle. The CDR3 loop is CASSPWGKEETQYF. The DNA for the CDR3 is TGTGCCAGCAGCCCCTGGGGGAAGGAAGAGACCCAGTACTTC.

This clonotype was recorded a few times. The chain employs TRBV12-3 or TRBV12-4 and TRBJ2-1; possibly TRBD2 for D (6 bases). The CDR3 extends over 14 amino acids. Trimming stripped 10 bases from V and 7 bases from J, with 20 bases between. CDR3 in DNA: TGTGCCACCACCGTCCCGGGACTTTTAAATGAGCAGTTCTTC. Translating it yields CATTVPGLLNEQFF.

In its sample, this clonotype was seen a few times. This chain uses TRBV5-1 with TRBJ1-2; D is perhaps TRBD1 (6 bases). Per germline, CDR1 SGHRS and CDR2 YFSETQ. There are 14 residues in the CDR3. Trimming pared 3 bases from V and 5 bases from J, leaving 14 bases between. CDR3 protein: CASSSRTARYGYTF. In DNA form, the CDR3 reads TGCGCCAGCAGCTCTAGGACAGCTCGTTATGGCTACACCTTC. Looking up the rest from reference TRBV5-1 and TRBJ1-2 gives the full variable domain: KAGVTQTPRYLIKTRGQQVTLSCSPISGHRSVSWYQQTPGQGLQFLFEYFSETQRNKGNFPGRFSGRQFSNSRSEMNVSTLELGDSALYLCASSSRTARYGYTFGSGTRLTVV.

The sample holds a few counts of this clonotype. The chain joins TRBV12-3 or TRBV12-4 to TRBJ1-4; D is undetermined. The germline V and J ends were trimmed by 5 bases and 0 bases, with 13 bases remaining between them. This CDR3 contains 16 residues. CDR3 region: CASSPHWIATNEKLFF. CDR3 in DNA: TGTGCCAGCAGTCCCCATTGGATTGCAACTAATGAAAAACTGTTTTTT.

The chain employs TRBV7-4 and TRBJ1-1; D perhaps matches TRBD1 (5 bases). This CDR3 is built from 13 residues. Germline values: CDR1 SGHVT, CDR2 SQSDAQ. Deletions cut 5 bases from V and 6 bases from J, with 13 bases between. CDR3 coding DNA: TGTGCCAGCAGCCCGAAGACAGCCCCTGAAGCTTTCTTT. This codes for CASSPKTAPEAFF.

The chain couples TRBV12-3 or TRBV12-4 to TRBJ2-1, with D possibly being TRBD2 (5 bases). The length of the CDR3 is 12 residues. Between the trimmed V and J ends, which lost 3 bases and 9 bases, there was a span of 9 bases. CDR3 sequence: CASSFGGLEQFF. The DNA of the CDR3 is TGTGCCAGCAGTTTCGGCGGGCTTGAGCAGTTCTTC.

The chain carries TRBV11-2 and TRBJ1-2; D not certain. V was shortened by 5 bases and J by 2 bases, with 15 bases between the two germline ends. CDR3 length: 15 amino acids. Per germline, CDR1 SGHAT and CDR2 FQNNGV. Here the CDR3 DNA reads TGTGCCAGCAGCCGATACCTAGGGTTGAACTATGGCTACACCTTC. Protein sequence: CASSRYLGLNYGYTF. Variable domain in full (rest from reference TRBV11-2 and TRBJ1-2): EAGVAQSPRYKIIEKRQSVAFWCNPISGHATLYWYQQILGQGPKLLIQFQNNGVVDDSQLPKDRFSAERLKGVDSTLKIQPAKLEDSAVYLCASSRYLGLNYGYTFGSGTRLTVV.

This clonotype was detected a few times. For the CDR3, the DNA is TGCGCCAGCAGCCAAGATCGCCAGAGCTACGAGCAGTACTTC. It translates to CASSQDRQSYEQYF. This chain links TRBV4-1 with TRBJ2-7; no firm D call. Germline V gene sequence: CDR1 MGHRA, CDR2 YSYEKL. The CDR3 runs 14 residues. The V gene lost 0 bases and the J gene lost 3 bases, with 9 bases spanning the gap.

This sequence joins TRBV12-3 or TRBV12-4 and TRBJ2-7; 11 bases match TRBD2. The V segment lost 2 bases and the J segment 5 bases; nucleotides outside the gene matches: 17. This CDR3 spans 19 amino acids. The CDR3 here is CASSLRRGLAGGPDHEQYF. The CDR3 DNA reads TGTGCCAGCAGTTTAAGGAGGGGGTTAGCGGGGGGGCCTGACCACGAGCAGTACTTC.

J is TRBJ2-1 and V is TRBV5-6, with D tentatively TRBD2 (5 bases). The ends were cut back, 2 bases at V and 2 bases at J, with 8 bases in the middle. Germline V gene data show CDR1 as SGHDT and CDR2 as YYEEEE. This CDR3 is 14 amino acids long. As DNA, the CDR3 is TGTGCCAGCAGCTTCAGCGGAGCCTACAATGAGCAGTTCTTC. It yields the protein CASSFSGAYNEQFF.

The chain joins TRBV19 to TRBJ1-5; no firm D call. Germline CDR1 is LNHDA and CDR2 is SQIVND (reference sequence). V gave up 5 bases and J gave up 1 base, with 12 bases separating them. This CDR3 region has 15 residues. The CDR3 nucleotides read TGTGCCAGTAGTCCCGAGGCAGGAAGCAATCAGCCCCAGCATTTT. It yields the protein CASSPEAGSNQPQHF.

This clonotype was detected once. The V call is TRBV4-1, the J call TRBJ1-4, with 7 bases identical to TRBD1. This CDR3 has 17 residues. With 0 bases clipped from V and 4 bases from J, the junction kept 8 bases outside the gene matches. CDR1 is MGHRA, CDR2 YSYEKL, per germline. CDR3 sequence: CASSQDAPTGFNEKLFF. The CDR3 DNA reads as TGCGCCAGCAGCCAAGATGCCCCGACAGGGTTTAATGAAAAACTGTTTTTT.

The chain carries TRBV4-3 and TRBJ2-3; D possibly uses TRBD1 or TRBD2 (5 bases each). The germline V gene has CDR1 LGHNA and CDR2 YSLEER. The CDR3 contains 17 residues. V was clipped by 4 bases and J by 0 bases, with 17 bases between them. The CDR3 DNA reads TGCGCCAGCAGCCCCTGGGACCCGGATACTAGCACAGATACGCAGTATTTT. Residues: CASSPWDPDTSTDTQYF.

This clonotype was seen only a few times. The V and J genes are TRBV5-1 and TRBJ1-2; D is unresolved. V was cut by 0 bases and J by 6 bases, with 18 bases left in between. The CDR3 contains 16 residues. CDR1 and CDR2 (germline): SGHRS, YFSETQ. The CDR3 reads CASSLAVSGRLNGYTF. The CDR3 nucleotides read TGCGCCAGCAGCTTGGCTGTCTCAGGCCGCCTAAATGGCTACACCTTC. Full variable domain (remainder filled in from reference TRBV5-1 and TRBJ1-2): KAGVTQTPRYLIKTRGQQVTLSCSPISGHRSVSWYQQTPGQGLQFLFEYFSETQRNKGNFPGRFSGRQFSNSRSEMNVSTLELGDSALYLCASSLAVSGRLNGYTFGSGTRLTVV.

This clonotype came up many times. The gene calls are TRBV20-1 and TRBJ2-7; D is ambiguous. This CDR3 contains 14 residues. Trimming removed 3 bases at V and 0 bases at J, with 12 bases between. Germline V gene sequence: CDR1 DFQATT, CDR2 SNEGSKA (reference sequence). For the CDR3, the DNA is TGCAGTGCTAGTCCCAGGACCTACTCCTACGAGCAGTACTTC. Amino acid sequence: CSASPRTYSYEQYF.

DNA for the CDR3: TGTGCCAGCAGCAACCGACTAGGCGGTTGCCGCAATGAGCAGTTCTTC. Translation gives CASSNRLGGCRNEQFF. The chain carries TRBV21-1 and TRBJ2-1; the DNA was not used to check the table's D call, TRBD2. TRBV21-1 is designated a pseudogene. The CDR3 has 16 residues.

This clonotype was observed a few times. The gene calls are TRBV12-3 or TRBV12-4 and TRBJ2-3, with D hard to call. V lost 1 base, J lost 2 bases, and 16 bases lay in between. CDR3 length: 17 amino acids. The CDR3 sequence is CASSLVSWESPTDTQYF. CDR3 DNA sequence: TGTGCCAGCAGTTTAGTTTCTTGGGAATCCCCCACAGATACGCAGTATTTT.

The J gene is TRBJ1-3, the V gene TRBV15; tentative D call: TRBD1 (5 bases). V was clipped by 7 bases and J by 0 bases, with 7 bases between them. The CDR3 runs 13 residues. Germline CDR1 is LNHNV and CDR2 is YYDKDF (reference sequence). The CDR3 coding sequence is TGTGCCACCAAACAGGACTCTGGAAACACCATATATTTT. Amino acid sequence: CATKQDSGNTIYF.

The chain employs TRBV7-9 and TRBJ1-1, with no clear D. CDR3 length: 15 residues. From germline, CDR1 is SEHNR and CDR2 FQNEAQ (reference sequence). Trimming shortened V by 0 bases and J by 10 bases, and 18 bases separated the two germline ends. The CDR3 protein is CASSLARQSPMVAFF. The CDR3 region has the DNA TGTGCCAGCAGCTTAGCGCGGCAATCCCCTATGGTAGCTTTCTTT.

This clonotype was counted ten times or more. V and J are TRBV6-2 or TRBV6-3 and TRBJ2-1; 10 nucleotides align to TRBD2. This CDR3 is built from 17 residues. The germline V gene has CDR1 MNHEY and CDR2 SVGEGT. J lost 1 base, V lost 4 bases, and 7 bases had no gene match. CDR3 DNA: TGTGCCAGCAGTTCACTAGCGGGGCACACGTCCTACAATGAGCAGTTCTTC. Translating gives CASSSLAGHTSYNEQFF.

This rearrangement joins TRBV10-3 to TRBJ2-1; the match to TRBD2 covers 12 bases. CDR1 is ENHRY and CDR2 is SYGVKD in the germline V gene. The CDR3 consists of 18 residues. V was pared by 5 bases and J by 8 bases, with 16 bases of the junction left unmatched. CDR3 nucleotides: TGTGCCATCAGTAACATGCTTCTAGCGGGAGGGCCTGGGGATGAGCAGTTCTTC. Its translation: CAISNMLLAGGPGDEQFF.

The gene calls are TRBV20-1 and TRBJ1-1; the D gene is possibly TRBD1 (5 bases). Per the germline V gene, CDR1 is DFQATT and CDR2 is SNEGSKA (reference sequence). Trimming left V 7 bases short and J 2 bases short, with 14 bases between. The CDR3 length is 13 residues. The CDR3 DNA sequence: TGCAGTGGCTGGGGGGAGGGAAACACTGAAGCTTTCTTT. Its translation: CSGWGEGNTEAFF.

V is TRBV7-9 and J is TRBJ1-6, with a weak D call TRBD1 (6 bases). CDR1 and CDR2 from the germline V gene are SEHNR and FQNEAQ (reference sequence). V was cut by 2 bases and J by 7 bases, with 12 bases left in between. This CDR3 is built from 15 residues. The CDR3, as DNA: TGTGCCAGCAGCTTACGGGCCACAGGGAATTCACCCCTCCACTTT. Translated: CASSLRATGNSPLHF.